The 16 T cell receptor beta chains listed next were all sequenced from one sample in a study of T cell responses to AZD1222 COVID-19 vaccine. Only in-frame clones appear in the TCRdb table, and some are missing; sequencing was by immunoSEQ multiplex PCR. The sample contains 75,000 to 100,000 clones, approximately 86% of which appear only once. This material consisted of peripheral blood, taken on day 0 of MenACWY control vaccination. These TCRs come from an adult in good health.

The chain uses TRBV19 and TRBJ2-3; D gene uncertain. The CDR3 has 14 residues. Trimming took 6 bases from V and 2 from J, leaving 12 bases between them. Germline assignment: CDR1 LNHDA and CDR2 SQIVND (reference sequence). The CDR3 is CASSSGAATDTQYF. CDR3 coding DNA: TGTGCCAGTAGCTCCGGAGCCGCCACAGATACGCAGTATTTT. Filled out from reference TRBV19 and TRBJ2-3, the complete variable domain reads DGGITQSPKYLFRKEGQNVTLSCEQNLNHDAMYWYRQDPGQGLRLIYYSQIVNDFQKGDIAEGYSVSREKKESFPLTVTSAQKNPTAFYLCASSSGAATDTQYFGPGTRLTVL.

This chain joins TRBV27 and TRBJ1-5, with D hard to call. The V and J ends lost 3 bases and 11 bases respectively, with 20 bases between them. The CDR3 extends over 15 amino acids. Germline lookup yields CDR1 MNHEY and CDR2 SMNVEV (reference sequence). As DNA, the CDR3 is TGTGCCAGCAGTTTGACGGGCCCCCTTTCGGGATCCCAGCATTTT. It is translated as CASSLTGPLSGSQHF.

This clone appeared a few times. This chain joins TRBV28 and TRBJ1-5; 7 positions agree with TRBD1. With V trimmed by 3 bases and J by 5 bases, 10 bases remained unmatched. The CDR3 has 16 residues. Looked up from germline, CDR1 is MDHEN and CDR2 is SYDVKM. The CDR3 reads CASSFRTGSLHQPQHF. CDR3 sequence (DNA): TGTGCCAGCAGTTTCCGGACAGGATCTTTGCATCAGCCCCAGCATTTT.

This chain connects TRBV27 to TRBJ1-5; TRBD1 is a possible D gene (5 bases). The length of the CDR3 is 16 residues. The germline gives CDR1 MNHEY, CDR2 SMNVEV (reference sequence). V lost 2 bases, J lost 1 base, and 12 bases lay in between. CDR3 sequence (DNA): TGTGCCAGCAGTTTAAATTCGGGACGGAGCAATCAGCCCCAGCATTTT. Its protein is CASSLNSGRSNQPQHF.

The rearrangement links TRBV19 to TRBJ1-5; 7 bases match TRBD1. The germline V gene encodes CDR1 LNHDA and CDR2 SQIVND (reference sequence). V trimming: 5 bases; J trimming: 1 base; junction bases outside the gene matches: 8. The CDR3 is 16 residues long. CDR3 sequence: CASSPSGTVSNQPQHF. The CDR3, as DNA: TGTGCCAGTAGTCCGTCCGGGACAGTAAGCAATCAGCCCCAGCATTTT.

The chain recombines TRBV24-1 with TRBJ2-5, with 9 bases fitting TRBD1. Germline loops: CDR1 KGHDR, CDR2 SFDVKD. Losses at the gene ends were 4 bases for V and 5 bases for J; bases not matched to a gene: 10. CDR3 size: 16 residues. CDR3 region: CATSDPGQGVGETQYF. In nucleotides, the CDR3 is TGTGCCACCAGTGACCCGGGACAGGGAGTAGGGGAGACCCAGTACTTC.

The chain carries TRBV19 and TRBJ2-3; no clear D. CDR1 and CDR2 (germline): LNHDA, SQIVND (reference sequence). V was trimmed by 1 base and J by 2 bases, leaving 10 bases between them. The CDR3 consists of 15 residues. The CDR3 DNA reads TGTGCCAGTAGTATAGCTGGGTCAGCCACAGATACGCAGTATTTT. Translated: CASSIAGSATDTQYF.

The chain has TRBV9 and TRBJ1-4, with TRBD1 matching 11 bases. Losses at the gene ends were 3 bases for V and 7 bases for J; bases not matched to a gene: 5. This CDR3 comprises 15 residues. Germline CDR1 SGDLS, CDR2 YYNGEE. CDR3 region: CASSAGTGGAEKLFF. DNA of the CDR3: TGTGCCAGCAGCGCCGGGACAGGGGGAGCTGAAAAACTGTTTTTT.

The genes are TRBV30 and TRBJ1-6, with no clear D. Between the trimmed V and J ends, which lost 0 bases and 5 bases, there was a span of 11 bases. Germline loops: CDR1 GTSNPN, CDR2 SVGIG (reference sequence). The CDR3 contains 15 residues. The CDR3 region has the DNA TGTGCCTGGAGTGTAGGGCCACCGAATAATTCACCCCTCCACTTT. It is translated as CAWSVGPPNNSPLHF.

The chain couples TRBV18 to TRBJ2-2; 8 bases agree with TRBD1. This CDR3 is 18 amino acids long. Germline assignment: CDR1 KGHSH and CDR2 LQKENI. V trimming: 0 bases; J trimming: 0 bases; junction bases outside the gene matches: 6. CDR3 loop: CASSPPKGTGANTGELFF. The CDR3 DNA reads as TGTGCCAGCTCACCACCGAAGGGGACAGGCGCGAACACCGGGGAGCTGTTTTTT.

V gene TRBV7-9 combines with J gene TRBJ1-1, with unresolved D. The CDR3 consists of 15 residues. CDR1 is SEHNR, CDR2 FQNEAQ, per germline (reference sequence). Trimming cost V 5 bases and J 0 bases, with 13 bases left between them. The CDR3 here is CASSPWTEMNTEAFF. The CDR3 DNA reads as TGTGCCAGCAGCCCCTGGACGGAGATGAACACTGAAGCTTTCTTT.

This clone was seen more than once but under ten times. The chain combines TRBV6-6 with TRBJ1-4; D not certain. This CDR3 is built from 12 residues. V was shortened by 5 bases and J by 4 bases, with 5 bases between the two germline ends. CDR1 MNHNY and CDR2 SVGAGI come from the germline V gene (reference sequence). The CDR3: CASSTDNEKLFF. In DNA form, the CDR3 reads TGTGCCAGCAGTACAGATAATGAAAAACTGTTTTTT.

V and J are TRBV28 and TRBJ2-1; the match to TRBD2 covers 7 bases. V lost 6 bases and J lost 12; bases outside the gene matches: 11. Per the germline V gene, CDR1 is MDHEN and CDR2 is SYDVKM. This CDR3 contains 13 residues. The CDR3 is CASSTSHAGVQFF. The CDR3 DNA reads TGTGCCAGCAGCACTAGCCACGCGGGGGTGCAGTTCTTC.

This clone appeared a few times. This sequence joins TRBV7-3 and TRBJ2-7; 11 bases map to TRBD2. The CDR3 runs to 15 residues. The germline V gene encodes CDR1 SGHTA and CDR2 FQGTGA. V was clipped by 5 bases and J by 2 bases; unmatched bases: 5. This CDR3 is CASSPSGGNTYEQYF. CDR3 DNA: TGTGCCAGCAGCCCTAGCGGGGGGAATACCTACGAGCAGTACTTC.

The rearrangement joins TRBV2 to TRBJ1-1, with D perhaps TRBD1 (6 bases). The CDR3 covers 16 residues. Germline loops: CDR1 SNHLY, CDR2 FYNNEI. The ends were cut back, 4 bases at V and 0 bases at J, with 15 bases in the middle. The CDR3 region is CASSVGGYLMNTEAFF. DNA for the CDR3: TGTGCCAGCAGTGTGGGGGGCTACCTTATGAACACTGAAGCTTTCTTT.

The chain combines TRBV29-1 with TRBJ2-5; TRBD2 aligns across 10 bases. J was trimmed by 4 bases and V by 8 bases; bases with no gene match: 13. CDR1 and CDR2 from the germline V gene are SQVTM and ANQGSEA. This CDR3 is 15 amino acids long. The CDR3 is CSTQGGLASGETQYF. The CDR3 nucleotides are TGCAGCACTCAGGGGGGACTAGCGTCTGGAGAGACCCAGTACTTC.